The T cell receptor (beta chain) described here comes from a study of cytomegalovirus exposure and HLA in healthy donors. A multiplex PCR was run with 60 Vbeta primers and 13 Jbeta primers. Sequencing used immunoSEQ multiplex PCR; TCRdb keeps in-frame clones, though not all of them. The table includes fewer than 120,000 clones, under 85% detected once. Trimming took 5 bases from V and 2 from J, leaving 12 bases between them. CDR3 length: 14 amino acids. Per germline, CDR1 SGHNT and CDR2 YENEEA. This TCR came from a man aged 30-40 years in good health and CMV-seropositive. Sequenced: PBMCs. The rearrangement uses TRBV11-3 and TRBJ2-5; D is perhaps TRBD2 (5 bases). DNA for the CDR3: TGTGCCAGCAGCGACTACAGAAAACAAGAGACCCAGTACTTC. Protein sequence: CASSDYRKQETQYF.